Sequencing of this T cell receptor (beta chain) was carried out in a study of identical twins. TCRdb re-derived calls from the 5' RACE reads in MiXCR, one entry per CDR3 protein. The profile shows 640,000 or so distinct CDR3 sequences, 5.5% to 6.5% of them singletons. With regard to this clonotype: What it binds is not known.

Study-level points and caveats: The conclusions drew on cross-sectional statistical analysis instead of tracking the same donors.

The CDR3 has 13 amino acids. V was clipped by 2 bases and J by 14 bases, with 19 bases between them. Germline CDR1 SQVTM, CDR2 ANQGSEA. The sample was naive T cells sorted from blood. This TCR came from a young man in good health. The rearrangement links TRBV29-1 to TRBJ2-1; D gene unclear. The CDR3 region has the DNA TGCAGCGTTGAAACGGGTGGGGTGTTTAAAGAGTTCTTC. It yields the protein CSVETGGVFKEFF.